This T cell receptor beta chain was identified during a study of cytomegalovirus exposure and HLA in healthy donors. Study in general: Early released data had 65 million to 100 million unique TCRs, all coming from HLA-typed donors.

The V and J ends lost 2 bases and 6 bases, in that order; junction bases with no gene match: 1. The CDR3 is 12 amino acids. From germline, CDR1 is LNHDA and CDR2 SQIVND (reference sequence). On this clone: Its antigen is unidentified.

Study-wide results and caveats: In a later analysis, at a false discovery rate of 0.05, approximately 16,000 TCR beta sequences matched HLA alleles.

Both 60 Vbeta primers and 13 Jbeta primers went into the PCR. Measured with immunoSEQ multiplex PCR; TCRdb has only the in-frame clones, and not every one. There are about 190,000 clones in the sample; more than 65% occur only once, and about 3.1% lies in the top ten. This clonotype was obtained from a woman in her twenties or thirties in good health and CMV-seropositive. Sequenced sample: PBMCs. The chain combines TRBV19 with TRBJ2-7; TRBD1 matches 7 bases. CDR3 residues: CASSITGAEQYF. CDR3 nucleotide sequence: TGTGCCAGTAGTATAACAGGGGCCGAGCAGTACTTC.